Listed here are 25 T cell receptor beta chains from one sample, sequenced in a study of blood T cell repertoires in COVID-19. The protocol was immunoSEQ multiplex PCR, while the TCRdb copy is restricted to in-frame clones and leaves out a portion. Among about 300,000 clones, approximately 90% were seen once, and the ten largest hold approximately 2.2%. Input material: peripheral blood. The receptors were gathered from a man between 18 and 35 years old with active or convalescent COVID-19.

The chain joins TRBV7-3 to TRBJ2-7, with 12 bases lining up with TRBD2. The CDR3 runs 14 residues. Germline trimming cut 3 bases from V and 6 bases from J; bases unmatched to any gene: 3. Germline values: CDR1 SGHTA, CDR2 FQGTGA. The CDR3 region is CASSLTSGSSEQYF. CDR3 bases: TGTGCCAGCAGCTTGACTAGCGGGAGTTCCGAGCAGTACTTC.

V is TRBV4-1 and J is TRBJ2-1; 13 bases are a match to TRBD2. V was clipped by 3 bases and J by 7 bases; unmatched bases: 12. The length of the CDR3 is 18 residues. CDR1 and CDR2 (germline): MGHRA, YSYEKL. The CDR3 DNA sequence: TGCGCCAGCAGCCAGGGAGGACTAGCGGGAGCCATGCGGAATGAGCAGTTCTTC. Protein product: CASSQGGLAGAMRNEQFF.

This clone has just a few counts. The chain uses TRBV19 and TRBJ2-3; D not certain. CDR3 length: 14 residues. The germline V gene encodes CDR1 LNHDA and CDR2 SQIVND (reference sequence). The ends were cut back, 2 bases at V and 3 bases at J, with 9 bases in the middle. CDR3 sequence: CASSIRGETDTQYF. The DNA of the CDR3 is TGTGCCAGTAGTATACGAGGAGAAACAGATACGCAGTATTTT.

This chain uses TRBV5-6 with TRBJ1-2; D gene ambiguous. From germline, CDR1 is SGHDT and CDR2 YYEEEE. The CDR3 is 11 amino acids. Trimming left V 3 bases short and J 7 bases short, with 7 bases between. The CDR3 loop is CASSYTSGYTF. The CDR3, as DNA: TGTGCCAGCAGCTACACCAGTGGCTACACCTTC.

The rearrangement joins TRBV25-1 to TRBJ2-1; TRBD2 agrees at 7 bases. Trimming at V came to 0 bases and at J to 1 base, leaving 6 bases not matched to a gene. Germline lookup yields CDR1 MGHDK and CDR2 SYGVNS. This CDR3 is 17 amino acids long. CDR3 nucleotides: TGTGCCAGCAGTGAATACGGGGGGAGGAAGTCCTACAATGAGCAGTTCTTC. This sequence encodes CASSEYGGRKSYNEQFF.

V gene TRBV4-3 combines with J gene TRBJ1-3; perhaps TRBD1 as D (6 bases). Trimming took off 0 bases at V and 3 bases at J, with 12 bases between the two ends. The CDR3 loop spans 16 amino acids. The germline V gene has CDR1 LGHNA and CDR2 YSLEER. This CDR3 reads CASSQDAQGGGNTIYF. The CDR3 nucleotides read TGCGCCAGCAGCCAAGATGCACAGGGCGGTGGAAACACCATATATTTT.

Here the CDR3 reads CASSLMVAGSYEQYF. In DNA, the CDR3 is TGTGCCAGCAGCTTAATGGTAGCGGGCTCCTACGAGCAGTACTTC. The chain is built from TRBV13 and TRBJ2-7; TRBD2 agrees at 7 bases. V gave up 2 bases and J gave up 0 bases; unmatched junction bases: 4. This CDR3 has 15 residues. Germline loops: CDR1 PRHDT, CDR2 FYEKMQ (reference sequence).

This chain uses TRBV5-1 with TRBJ2-2, with 10 bases fitting TRBD1. The germline V gene encodes CDR1 SGHRS and CDR2 YFSETQ. There are 17 residues in the CDR3. Losses at the gene ends were 4 bases for V and 7 bases for J; bases not matched to a gene: 13. The CDR3 loop reads CASSTWRDRGGDGELFF. The DNA for the CDR3 is TGCGCCAGCAGCACCTGGCGGGACAGGGGCGGGGACGGGGAGCTGTTTTTT. Complete variable domain (other parts from reference TRBV5-1 and TRBJ2-2): KAGVTQTPRYLIKTRGQQVTLSCSPISGHRSVSWYQQTPGQGLQFLFEYFSETQRNKGNFPGRFSGRQFSNSRSEMNVSTLELGDSALYLCASSTWRDRGGDGELFFGEGSRLTVL.

The rearrangement uses TRBV6-5 and TRBJ2-1; tentative D call: TRBD1 (5 bases). Germline CDR1 and CDR2: MNHEY and SVGAGI. The CDR3 is made up of 13 amino acids. Trimming stripped 5 bases from V and 0 bases from J, with 5 bases between. This CDR3 reads CASSQGSYNEQFF. CDR3 DNA sequence: TGTGCCAGCAGTCAGGGCTCCTACAATGAGCAGTTCTTC.

The genes are TRBV5-1 and TRBJ2-3, with 10 bases identical to TRBD2. J was trimmed by 5 bases and V by 0 bases; bases with no gene match: 0. Germline V gives CDR1 SGHRS, CDR2 YFSETQ. The CDR3 totals 14 residues. CDR3 DNA sequence: TGCGCCAGCAGCTTGGGGACTAGCGGAGATACGCAGTATTTT. It codes for CASSLGTSGDTQYF.

The chain employs TRBV14 and TRBJ1-2; 9 bases match TRBD1. V lost 0 bases and J lost 6; bases outside the gene matches: 5. The V gene's germline CDR1 is SGHDN and CDR2 FVKESK. The CDR3 contains 15 residues. The CDR3 DNA is TGTGCCAGCAGCCAAGACTATTGGGACAGGGATGGCTACACCTTC. This encodes CASSQDYWDRDGYTF.

On this clone: Within the sample, other DNA sequences also encode this same CDR3. The J gene is TRBJ2-3, the V gene TRBV12-3 or TRBV12-4, with 9 bases lining up with TRBD2. The CDR3 totals 13 residues. The junction had 0 bases not matched to a gene; V was cut back by 2 bases and J by 6 bases. The chain's CDR3 is CASSLLAGDTQYF. Written as DNA, the CDR3 is TGTGCCAGCAGTTTACTAGCGGGGGATACGCAGTATTTT.

The chain joins TRBV5-1 to TRBJ1-1; D not certain. Germline CDR1 SGHRS, CDR2 YFSETQ. V dropped 0 bases and J dropped 1 base, with 7 bases sitting between them. This CDR3 region has 14 residues. CDR3 residues: CASSLVTPNTEAFF. The CDR3 bases are TGCGCCAGCAGCTTGGTAACACCGAACACTGAAGCTTTCTTT.

The rearrangement joins TRBV28 to TRBJ1-2, with a possible D match to TRBD1 (6 bases). CDR1 and CDR2 (germline): MDHEN, SYDVKM. The CDR3 length is 14 residues. V was pared by 1 base and J by 5 bases, with 11 bases between. CDR3 in amino acids: CASSLFTGLYGYTF. The CDR3, as DNA: TGTGCCAGCAGTTTATTTACAGGGTTATATGGCTACACCTTC.

V gene TRBV2 combines with J gene TRBJ2-2; 9 bases are shared with TRBD2. The CDR3 extends over 16 amino acids. V dropped 6 bases and J dropped 1; count of bases not matched to a gene: 6. Germline CDR1 SNHLY, CDR2 FYNNEI. The CDR3 protein is CASRRYSGGNTGELFF. The CDR3 DNA sequence: TGTGCCAGCAGGAGGTATAGCGGGGGGAACACCGGGGAGCTGTTTTTT.

The V call is TRBV7-2, the J call TRBJ1-6; tentatively, D is TRBD1 (5 bases). Germline V CDR1 and CDR2: SGHTA, FQGNSA. The CDR3 spans 13 residues. V lost 5 bases, J lost 7 bases, and 9 bases lay in between. For the CDR3, the DNA is TGTGCCAGCAGCGGGCAGGGAAATTCACCCCTCCACTTT. As protein: CASSGQGNSPLHF.

The chain recombines TRBV6-1 with TRBJ1-3; TRBD1 aligns across 7 bases. Germline lookup yields CDR1 MNHNS and CDR2 SASEGT. The CDR3 loop spans 16 amino acids. Germline trimming cut 4 bases from V and 0 bases from J; bases unmatched to any gene: 6. The CDR3 region is CASSGRQGTSGNTIYF. In nucleotides, the CDR3 is TGTGCCAGCAGTGGCCGACAGGGTACCTCTGGAAACACCATATATTTT.

The chain has TRBV5-1 and TRBJ2-5; 7 bases match TRBD1. Trimming took 3 bases from V and 7 from J; bases not matched to a gene: 6. This CDR3 has 13 residues. The germline V gene has CDR1 SGHRS and CDR2 YFSETQ. CDR3 residues: CASSSGGMGTQYF. The CDR3 DNA is TGCGCCAGCAGCTCAGGGGGTATGGGGACCCAGTACTTC. Full variable domain (rest looked up from reference TRBV5-1 and TRBJ2-5): KAGVTQTPRYLIKTRGQQVTLSCSPISGHRSVSWYQQTPGQGLQFLFEYFSETQRNKGNFPGRFSGRQFSNSRSEMNVSTLELGDSALYLCASSSGGMGTQYFGPGTRLLVL.

This chain connects TRBV2 to TRBJ1-6; 8 positions agree with TRBD1. Trimming took 2 bases from V and 10 from J; bases not matched to a gene: 4. This CDR3 comprises 14 residues. Germline-derived CDR1 and CDR2 are SNHLY and FYNNEI. The CDR3 DNA sequence: TGTGCCAGCAGTGAACAGGGGGCGCGATCACCCCTCCACTTT. The encoded protein is CASSEQGARSPLHF.

The chain is built from TRBV3-1 (or the pseudogene TRBV3-2) and TRBJ1-6; possibly TRBD1 for D (5 bases). This CDR3 has 14 residues. Germline CDR1 and CDR2: LGHDT and YNNKEL (reference sequence). V dropped 1 base and J dropped 8 bases, with 9 bases sitting between them. The CDR3 region has the DNA TGTGCCAGCAGCCAAGCAATAGGGGATTCACCCCTCCACTTT. Its protein is CASSQAIGDSPLHF.

The J gene is TRBJ1-1, the V gene TRBV11-2; TRBD1 aligns across 10 bases. The V gene end was trimmed by 5 bases and the J gene end by 5 bases; junction bases not matched to a gene: 11. Germline CDR1 and CDR2: SGHAT and FQNNGV. The CDR3 covers 16 residues. CDR3 DNA sequence: TGTGCCAGCAGCCGAGGAACCGGGACAGGGGATACTGAAGCTTTCTTT. Residues: CASSRGTGTGDTEAFF. Full variable domain (remainder filled in from reference TRBV11-2 and TRBJ1-1): EAGVAQSPRYKIIEKRQSVAFWCNPISGHATLYWYQQILGQGPKLLIQFQNNGVVDDSQLPKDRFSAERLKGVDSTLKIQPAKLEDSAVYLCASSRGTGTGDTEAFFGQGTRLTVV.

A word on this clone: The same CDR3 also results from other DNA sequences found in this sample. The genes are TRBV18 and TRBJ2-7; 12 positions agree with TRBD1. This CDR3 has 14 residues. The germline V gene encodes CDR1 KGHSH and CDR2 LQKENI. V shed 6 bases, J shed 4 bases, and the junction held 4 bases outside the gene matches. The CDR3 sequence is CASSPGQGAYEQYF. The CDR3 region has the DNA TGTGCCAGCTCCCCGGGACAGGGGGCTTACGAGCAGTACTTC.

The chain joins TRBV4-1 to TRBJ1-5; D is perhaps TRBD1 (5 bases). The germline V gene has CDR1 MGHRA and CDR2 YSYEKL. V was trimmed by 3 bases and J by 0 bases, leaving 18 bases between them. CDR3 size: 18 residues. The CDR3 sequence: CASSHDRTSLGSNQPQHF. DNA for the CDR3: TGCGCCAGCAGCCACGACCGGACATCATTGGGTAGCAATCAGCCCCAGCATTTT.

CDR3 in amino acids: CASSQEDRGQTEAFF. CDR3 DNA: TGTGCCAGCAGCCAAGAGGACAGGGGGCAAACTGAAGCTTTCTTT. The V call is TRBV14, the J call TRBJ1-1; 11 positions agree with TRBD1. Germline-derived CDR1 and CDR2 are SGHDN and FVKESK. J was trimmed by 5 bases and V by 0 bases; bases with no gene match: 2. CDR3 length: 15 residues.

V and J are TRBV11-2 and TRBJ2-2; tentatively, D is TRBD2 (5 bases). The CDR3 consists of 18 residues. Deletions cut 1 base from V and 4 bases from J, with 19 bases between. Germline CDR1 SGHAT, CDR2 FQNNGV. The chain's CDR3 is CASSLVPPERSSTGELFF. The CDR3 DNA follows: TGTGCCAGCAGCTTAGTCCCCCCCGAGCGGTCGAGCACCGGGGAGCTGTTTTTT. Together with reference TRBV11-2 and TRBJ2-2, the CDR3 gives the full variable domain: EAGVAQSPRYKIIEKRQSVAFWCNPISGHATLYWYQQILGQGPKLLIQFQNNGVVDDSQLPKDRFSAERLKGVDSTLKIQPAKLEDSAVYLCASSLVPPERSSTGELFFGEGSRLTVL.